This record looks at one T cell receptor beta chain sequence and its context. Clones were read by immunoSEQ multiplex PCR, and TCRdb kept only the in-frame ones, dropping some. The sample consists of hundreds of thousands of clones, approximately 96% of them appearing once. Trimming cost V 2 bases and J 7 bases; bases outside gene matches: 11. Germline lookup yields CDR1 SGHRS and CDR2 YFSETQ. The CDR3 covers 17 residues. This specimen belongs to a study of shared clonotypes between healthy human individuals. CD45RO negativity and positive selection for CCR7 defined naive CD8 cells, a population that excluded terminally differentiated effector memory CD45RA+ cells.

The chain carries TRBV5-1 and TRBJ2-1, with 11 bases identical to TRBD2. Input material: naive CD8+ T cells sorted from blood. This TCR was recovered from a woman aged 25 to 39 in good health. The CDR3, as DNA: TGCGCCAGCAGCTTTTACCCCTTGGCTAGCGGGAGGAATGAGCAGTTCTTC. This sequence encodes CASSFYPLASGRNEQFF.